Following are 14 T cell receptor beta chains from one sample sequenced in a study of cytomegalovirus exposure and HLA in healthy donors. The PCR was carried out with 60 Vbeta primers and 13 Jbeta primers. Data came from immunoSEQ multiplex PCR; TCRdb stores just in-frame clones and leaves some out. The sample lists approximately 110,000 clones, under 90% occurring once. The material sequenced was PBMCs. These receptors came from a woman under 30 in good health and CMV-seronegative.

The V call is TRBV7-2, the J call TRBJ1-2; 7 bases map to TRBD1. This CDR3 comprises 16 residues. Trimming cost V 2 bases and J 6 bases; bases outside gene matches: 12. Germline CDR1 reads SGHTA; CDR2 reads FQGNSA. CDR3 loop: CASSLLGGAFVDGYTF. The CDR3 nucleotides read TGTGCCAGCAGCTTACTAGGGGGCGCCTTCGTAGATGGCTACACCTTC.

The chain uses TRBV28 and TRBJ2-1; 7 bases line up with TRBD1. V was pared by 6 bases and J by 6 bases, with 8 bases of the junction left unmatched. This CDR3 has 14 amino acids. Germline V gene lookup returns CDR1 MDHEN and CDR2 SYDVKM. In nucleotides, the CDR3 is TGTGCCAGCAGAGCACAGGGGCCTGGCAATGAGCAGTTCTTC. Its translation is CASRAQGPGNEQFF. Supplemented by reference TRBV28 and TRBJ2-1, the full variable domain reads DVKVTQSSRYLVKRTGEKVFLECVQDMDHENMFWYRQDPGLGLRLIYFSYDVKMKEKGDIPEGYSVSREKKERFSLILESASTNQTSMYLCASRAQGPGNEQFFGPGTRLTVL.

This clone showed up just a few times. The chain links TRBV5-1 to TRBJ1-3; 9 positions agree with TRBD1. Unmatched junction bases numbered 6, after V lost 3 bases and J lost 2 bases. Germline CDR1 SGHRS, CDR2 YFSETQ. The CDR3 has 16 amino acids. Written as DNA, the CDR3 is TGCGCCAGCAGCTCGGGACAGGGTACGGCTGGAAACACCATATATTTT. This gives the protein CASSSGQGTAGNTIYF.

This chain connects TRBV27 to TRBJ2-7, with D possibly matching TRBD1 (6 bases). CDR1 MNHEY and CDR2 SMNVEV come from the germline V gene (reference sequence). V lost 5 bases to trimming and J lost 6 bases, with 20 bases between them. CDR3 length equals 15 residues. CDR3 DNA: TGTGCCAGCAGTCCCCGGAAGGGGGTACGGATCGAGCAGTACTTC. Its translation is CASSPRKGVRIEQYF.

The rearrangement joins TRBV6-4 to TRBJ2-3, with D perhaps matching TRBD1 (6 bases). This CDR3 is 14 amino acids long. Trimming stripped 3 bases from V and 6 bases from J, with 13 bases between. Germline V gives CDR1 MRHNA, CDR2 SNTAGT. Here the CDR3 reads CASSEQGGGDTQYF. The CDR3 DNA reads as TGTGCCAGCAGTGAACAGGGTGGGGGCGATACGCAGTATTTT.

This chain connects TRBV10-3 to TRBJ2-5, with TRBD1 identical over 8 bases. J lost 5 bases, V lost 0 bases, and 8 bases had no gene match. The CDR3 length is 16 residues. Germline V lookup: CDR1 ENHRY, CDR2 SYGVKD. Here the CDR3 reads CAISESTQGARETQYF. Here the CDR3 DNA reads TGTGCCATCAGTGAGTCGACTCAGGGGGCCCGGGAGACCCAGTACTTC.

The gene calls are TRBV23-1 and TRBJ2-4, with 9 bases lining up with TRBD1. TRBV23-1 is marked as an open reading frame, function uncertain. V was pared by 7 bases and J by 0 bases, with 13 bases of the junction left unmatched. The CDR3 sequence is 18 residues long. This CDR3 is CASILGQGMSKAKNIQYF. The CDR3 DNA is TGCGCCAGCATCTTGGGACAGGGAATGAGTAAAGCCAAAAACATTCAGTACTTC.

This clone was recorded once. The chain links TRBV7-9 to TRBJ2-1, with 7 bases identical to TRBD2. The CDR3 loop spans 15 amino acids. V dropped 2 bases and J dropped 3; count of bases not matched to a gene: 4. Germline V gene sequence: CDR1 SEHNR, CDR2 FQNEAQ (reference sequence). This chain's CDR3 is CASSLRGGFYNEQFF. CDR3 in DNA: TGTGCCAGCAGCTTACGCGGGGGATTCTACAATGAGCAGTTCTTC.

The chain has TRBV18 and TRBJ1-1; 10 bases agree with TRBD1. CDR1 is KGHSH, CDR2 LQKENI, per germline. The trim removed 6 bases at V and 6 bases at J, leaving 7 bases unmatched. This CDR3 contains 14 residues. This CDR3 is CASSSIGQGAEAFF. The CDR3, as DNA: TGTGCCAGCTCCTCGATCGGACAGGGGGCTGAAGCTTTCTTT.

Worth noting for this clone: Other DNA sequences from this sample encode an identical CDR3 as well. The J gene is TRBJ2-3, the V gene TRBV6-4; possible D gene TRBD2, 7 bases. V was pared by 2 bases and J by 2 bases, with 8 bases between. CDR3 size: 14 residues. Germline CDR1 and CDR2: MRHNA and SNTAGT. CDR3 sequence: CASSDGGATDTQYF. DNA of the CDR3: TGTGCCAGCAGTGACGGGGGGGCCACAGATACGCAGTATTTT.

This rearrangement joins TRBV5-1 to TRBJ2-1; 9 bases line up with TRBD2. J gave up 1 base and V 5 bases, and 4 bases lay outside the gene matches. Germline assignment: CDR1 SGHRS and CDR2 YFSETQ. The CDR3 has 15 amino acids. The CDR3 protein is CASSFTSGSYNEQFF. The CDR3 DNA follows: TGCGCCAGCAGTTTCACTAGCGGGTCCTACAATGAGCAGTTCTTC.

This chain joins TRBV6-5 and TRBJ1-2, with D possibly TRBD1 on 5 matching bases. Germline-derived CDR1 and CDR2 are MNHEY and SVGAGI. V was trimmed by 11 bases and J by 1 base, leaving 14 bases between them. The CDR3 contains 13 residues. CDR3 in amino acids: CAAGGSLNYGYTF. The CDR3 bases are TGTGCCGCGGGGGGATCCCTTAACTATGGCTACACCTTC.

The rearrangement joins TRBV6-4 to TRBJ1-2; the match to TRBD1 covers 9 bases. Germline V gene data show CDR1 as MRHNA and CDR2 as SNTAGT. Trimming removed 5 bases from V and 4 bases from J; junction bases left unmatched: 20. This CDR3 spans 19 amino acids. The CDR3 here is CASSPFPTGTGNWGYGYTF. The CDR3 nucleotides are TGTGCCAGCAGTCCATTCCCAACCGGGACAGGGAATTGGGGCTATGGCTACACCTTC.

The chain has TRBV6-6 and TRBJ1-2, with TRBD1 identical over 7 bases. This CDR3 is built from 14 residues. J lost 7 bases, V lost 2 bases, and 7 bases had no gene match. The V gene's germline CDR1 is MNHNY and CDR2 SVGAGI (reference sequence). CDR3 DNA: TGTGCCAGCAGTTACACACAGGGGCTGGTTGGCTACACCTTC. It is translated as CASSYTQGLVGYTF.